This T cell receptor (beta chain) appears in the sequencing data of a study of cytomegalovirus exposure and HLA in healthy donors. Study results and caveats: Cytomegalovirus association was listed for about 150 TCR beta chains. In the analysis, some V segments, TRBV6-2 and TRBV6-3 included, were excluded as indistinguishable.

With 60 Vbeta and 13 Jbeta primers, the PCR was carried out. Measured with immunoSEQ multiplex PCR; TCRdb has only the in-frame clones, and not every one. In the table there are roughly 66,000 clones, 75% to 80% of which are singletons. Note on this clone: Its antigen is unknown.

The CDR3 is made up of 12 amino acids. The V end lost 3 bases, the J end lost 6 bases, and 3 bases lay between the germline ends. The germline V gene encodes CDR1 MNHNS and CDR2 SASEGT. The sequenced material came from PBMCs. J is TRBJ1-6 and V is TRBV6-1; D unclear. The clonotype originates from a man in his late teens or twenties in good health and CMV-seropositive. CDR3 amino acids: CASSDSNSPLHF. The CDR3 nucleotides read TGTGCCAGCAGTGACAGTAATTCACCCCTCCACTTT.